The source of this TCR beta chain is a study of blood T cell repertoires in COVID-19. Study-level information: Acute and convalescent COVID-19 specimens originated in the United States, Italy and Spain. T cells, B-cell-depleted T cells, or PBMCs provided the cDNA or gDNA that served as material.

This CDR3 contains 12 residues. Per germline, CDR1 GTSNPN and CDR2 SVGIG (reference sequence). Trimming removed 3 bases from V and 4 bases from J, with 7 bases in between. Authors' methods: Reference gene primer amplification gave estimated nucleated cell counts. Clones were sequenced by immunoSEQ multiplex PCR, and TCRdb holds only the in-frame ones, with some missing. V and J calls and clone size are those listed in that table; D and trimming were worked out from the DNA. Of roughly 40,000 clones listed, 65% to 85% are singletons. The source material was peripheral blood. The TCR was taken from a woman over 75 with acute or convalescent COVID-19. V usage is TRBV30 and J usage is TRBJ1-5; D is ambiguous. The CDR3 DNA sequence: TGTGCCTGGAGGTCGGGGAATCAGCCCCAGCATTTT. Encoded protein: CAWRSGNQPQHF.